One T cell receptor beta chain is described in this entry. What it recognizes is unknown. PCR amplification relied on 60 Vbeta primers (plus 13 Jbeta primers). Here immunoSEQ multiplex PCR was the method, and the copy in TCRdb shows in-frame clones only, minus some. This sample has approximately 180,000 clones, with 85% to 90% found just once. The data originate from a study of cytomegalovirus exposure and HLA in healthy donors. Notes on the study in general: Sequencing artifact likely explains a cluster of highly shared sequence variants. Later on, a genetic analysis was performed. It linked a missense variant in DCLRE1C with V- and J-gene trimming of TCR beta. A few chains linked to CMV were shown in vitro to be specific for CMV antigens.

The CDR3 runs to 14 residues. Germline V gene lookup returns CDR1 SEHNR and CDR2 FQNEAQ (reference sequence). V was shortened by 5 bases and J by 6 bases, with 11 bases between the two germline ends. Sequencing was performed on PBMCs. This sequence was found in a woman aged 18-30 years in good health and CMV-seronegative. The J gene is TRBJ1-6, the V gene TRBV7-9; maybe TRBD1 (5 bases). CDR3 DNA: TGTGCCAGCAGCCCGACAGTATCTAATTCACCCCTCCACTTT. Encoded protein: CASSPTVSNSPLHF.